One sample yielded the 8 T cell receptor beta chains listed below, sequenced in a study of siplizumab effects on memory and regulatory T cells. Assay used: immunoSEQ multiplex PCR; TCRdb lists only in-frame clones, some missing. The sample consists of about 110,000 clones, more than 90% of them appearing once. The sample consisted of CD4+ T cells sorted from blood. The receptors originated from a human donor in good health.

The CDR3 loop is CASSLRTGNEKLFF. The CDR3 DNA sequence: TGTGCCAGCAGCCTGCGGACAGGGAATGAAAAACTGTTTTTT. The chain links TRBV13 to TRBJ1-4, with 8 nucleotides matching TRBD1. Unmatched junction bases numbered 4, after V lost 5 bases and J lost 5 bases. CDR3 size: 14 residues. The germline V gene encodes CDR1 PRHDT and CDR2 FYEKMQ (reference sequence).

The rearrangement links TRBV5-4 to TRBJ2-2, with 8 bases matching TRBD1. This CDR3 is built from 14 residues. With V trimmed by 4 bases and J by 5 bases, 4 bases remained unmatched. CDR1 is SGHNT, CDR2 YYREEE, per germline (reference sequence). The CDR3 bases are TGTGCCAGCAGCCGACAGGGGAGAACCGGGGAGCTGTTTTTT. It codes for CASSRQGRTGELFF.

This clone occurred a few times. V is TRBV28 and J is TRBJ1-1; TRBD1 might be the D (5 bases). From germline, CDR1 is MDHEN and CDR2 SYDVKM. V lost 6 bases, J lost 4 bases, and 9 bases lay in between. The CDR3 is 12 residues long. This CDR3 is CASRWGGTEAFF. The CDR3 nucleotides read TGTGCCAGCAGGTGGGGGGGCACTGAAGCTTTCTTT.

This chain joins TRBV15 and TRBJ2-2, with 9 bases aligning to TRBD1. The trim removed 3 bases at V and 7 bases at J, leaving 9 bases unmatched. There are 16 residues in the CDR3. Germline CDR1 reads LNHNV; CDR2 reads YYDKDF (reference sequence). DNA for the CDR3: TGTGCCACCAGCAGTTCATGGACAGGGGTGAGCGGGGAGCTGTTTTTT. As protein: CATSSSWTGVSGELFF.

The chain is built from TRBV7-9 and TRBJ2-2; tentatively, D is TRBD2 (6 bases). V lost 4 bases, J lost 4 bases, and 7 bases lay in between. Germline assignment: CDR1 SEHNR and CDR2 FQNEAQ (reference sequence). There are 13 residues in the CDR3. In DNA, the CDR3 is TGTGCCAGCAGCTCGACTAGCACCGGGGAGCTGTTTTTT. Residues: CASSSTSTGELFF.

The chain couples TRBV18 to TRBJ1-1; a possible D gene is TRBD1 (6 bases). Per the germline V gene, CDR1 is KGHSH and CDR2 is LQKENI. CDR3 size: 15 residues. Trimming removed 4 bases at V and 1 base at J, with 13 bases between. The CDR3 spells CASSLGTPSNTEAFF. The DNA of the CDR3 is TGTGCCAGCTCACTGGGGACACCCTCGAACACTGAAGCTTTCTTT.

V usage is TRBV10-3 and J usage is TRBJ2-1; D assignment may be TRBD1 or TRBD2 (6 bases each). Germline V lookup: CDR1 ENHRY, CDR2 SYGVKD. CDR3 length equals 17 residues. Deletions cut 3 bases from V and 1 base from J, with 16 bases between. Written as DNA, the CDR3 is TGTGCCATCAGTGACGGGGGCAGCGAGAGATCCTACAATGAGCAGTTCTTC. Translating gives CAISDGGSERSYNEQFF.

The V gene is TRBV5-6, the J gene TRBJ2-7; 8 positions agree with TRBD2. V shed 2 bases, J shed 0 bases, and the junction held 1 base outside the gene matches. Germline-derived CDR1 and CDR2 are SGHDT and YYEEEE. This CDR3 comprises 14 residues. The CDR3 DNA reads TGTGCCAGCAGCTTCAGCGGGAGCTCCTACGAGCAGTACTTC. Translating it yields CASSFSGSSYEQYF.